Sequencing of this T cell receptor beta chain was carried out in a study of CD8 T cells in Susac syndrome. Germline V gene data show CDR1 as SEHNR and CDR2 as FQNEAQ (reference sequence). Trimming removed 4 bases at V and 4 bases at J, with 12 bases between. The length of the CDR3 is 14 residues. The authors reverse transcribed about 0.5 to 1 ug RNA with random hexamers. The TCR beta CDR3 was amplified by immunoSEQ multiplex PCR across 54 Vbeta, 13 Jbeta. TCRdb re-derived calls from the immunoSEQ multiplex PCR reads in MiXCR, one entry per CDR3 protein. The sample carries some 300,000 distinct CDR3 sequences, roughly 85% recorded once.

The receptor comes from a human donor with multiple sclerosis. What was sequenced was CD8+ T cells from PBMCs. The V call is TRBV7-9, the J call TRBJ2-3; maybe TRBD1 (5 bases). In nucleotides, the CDR3 is TGTGCCAGCAGCTCCCCGACAGTCCCAGATACGCAGTATTTT. Protein sequence: CASSSPTVPDTQYF.